Below are 9 T cell receptor beta chains sequenced from a single sample in a study of Ad26.COV2.S vaccination and SARS-CoV-2 variants. Clones were sequenced by immunoSEQ multiplex PCR, and TCRdb holds only the in-frame ones, with some missing. The sample includes around 400,000 clones, about 88% seen only once; the top ten take under 2%. As to treatment: around 19 received Ad26.COV2.S at low or high dose, single or two shots; 5 received placebo; per-sample allocation not given. Specimen acquisition occurred on day 63 following the initial vaccine or placebo injection. The material was peripheral blood, obtained in a trial of Ad26.COV2.S vaccine versus placebo. These receptors came from a person aged 18-65 years who received the Ad26.COV2.S COVID-19 vaccine or a placebo.

The genes are TRBV7-2 and TRBJ1-6; D call uncertain. The CDR3 totals 17 residues. V was cut by 1 base and J by 9 bases, with 19 bases left in between. Germline CDR1 SGHTA, CDR2 FQGNSA. In DNA, the CDR3 is TGTGCCAGCAGCTTAGTAGTGGGAACCGGAGTTAGTTCACCCCTCCACTTT. Encoded protein: CASSLVVGTGVSSPLHF.

The rearrangement links TRBV19 to TRBJ2-1; D is perhaps TRBD1 (6 bases). The ends were cut back, 4 bases at V and 2 bases at J, with 9 bases in the middle. This CDR3 spans 14 amino acids. CDR1 and CDR2 from the germline V gene are LNHDA and SQIVND (reference sequence). The CDR3: CASSTGATYNEQFF. CDR3 DNA sequence: TGTGCCAGTAGTACAGGGGCCACCTACAATGAGCAGTTCTTC. Combining the CDR3 with reference TRBV19 and TRBJ2-1 gives the whole variable domain DGGITQSPKYLFRKEGQNVTLSCEQNLNHDAMYWYRQDPGQGLRLIYYSQIVNDFQKGDIAEGYSVSREKKESFPLTVTSAQKNPTAFYLCASSTGATYNEQFFGPGTRLTVL.

V is TRBV28 and J is TRBJ2-7; 11 nucleotides agree with TRBD1. Germline V gives CDR1 MDHEN, CDR2 SYDVKM. This CDR3 has 15 amino acids. V shed 6 bases and J 1 base; nucleotides not matched to a gene: 5. The CDR3 nucleotides are TGTGCCAGCAGAGCCGGGACAGGGGGTTCCTACGAGCAGTACTTC. This sequence encodes CASRAGTGGSYEQYF.

The chain joins TRBV19 to TRBJ1-5; D might be TRBD1 (5 bases). Trimming took 0 bases from V and 9 from J, leaving 15 bases between them. CDR3 length: 15 residues. Germline-derived CDR1 and CDR2 are LNHDA and SQIVND (reference sequence). DNA of the CDR3: TGTGCCAGTAGTATAGATAACCAGGGCGGAGGGCCCCAGCATTTT. Translating it yields CASSIDNQGGGPQHF.

This chain joins TRBV2 and TRBJ1-2, with D possibly TRBD1 on 5 matching bases. The V gene's germline CDR1 is SNHLY and CDR2 FYNNEI. There are 14 residues in the CDR3. Trimming cost V 2 bases and J 5 bases, with 12 bases left between them. The chain's CDR3 is CASSERGDPYGYTF. In nucleotides, the CDR3 is TGTGCCAGCAGTGAACGGGGGGACCCTTATGGCTACACCTTC.

A few counts support this clone. The chain couples TRBV5-1 to TRBJ1-2; 10 nucleotides agree with TRBD1. The CDR3 sequence is 13 residues long. The V and J ends lost 3 bases and 6 bases, in that order; junction bases with no gene match: 2. From germline, CDR1 is SGHRS and CDR2 YFSETQ. The CDR3 DNA reads as TGCGCCAGCAGCTCCGGGACAGGGGATGGCTACACCTTC. This sequence encodes CASSSGTGDGYTF.

The V and J genes are TRBV9 and TRBJ1-2, with TRBD1 matching over 7 bases. The length of the CDR3 is 14 residues. Trimming cost V 4 bases and J 3 bases; bases outside gene matches: 6. CDR1 and CDR2 (germline): SGDLS, YYNGEE. The CDR3 protein is CASSTRDSYYGYTF. The CDR3 DNA follows: TGTGCCAGCAGCACCCGGGACAGCTACTATGGCTACACCTTC. The full variable domain, rest sourced from reference TRBV9 and TRBJ1-2, is DSGVTQTPKHLITATGQRVTLRCSPRSGDLSVYWYQQSLDQGLQFLIQYYNGEERAKGNILERFSAQQFPDLHSELNLSSLELGDSALYFCASSTRDSYYGYTFGSGTRLTVV.

The chain links TRBV12-3 or TRBV12-4 to TRBJ1-2; no firm D call. V was shortened by 4 bases and J by 3 bases, with 9 bases between the two germline ends. This CDR3 region has 13 residues. CDR3 sequence reads: CASSYGSYYGYTF. DNA for the CDR3: TGTGCCAGCAGTTACGGCAGTTACTATGGCTACACCTTC.

The chain uses TRBV3-1 (or the pseudogene TRBV3-2) and TRBJ1-1; D is perhaps TRBD1 (6 bases). The CDR3 length is 14 residues. V was pared by 1 base and J by 3 bases, with 9 bases between. Germline V lookup: CDR1 LGHDT, CDR2 YNNKEL (reference sequence). The CDR3 loop reads CASSQGGLDTEAFF. CDR3 nucleotide sequence: TGTGCCAGCAGCCAAGGGGGGCTGGACACTGAAGCTTTCTTT.